The next 23 T cell receptor beta chains were all read from a single sample in a study of blood T cell repertoires in COVID-19. TCRdb's copy holds only in-frame clones and misses some; the assay was immunoSEQ multiplex PCR. Counted here are approximately 150,000 clones, roughly three quarters occurring once; the ten biggest clones make up 7% to 9%. The sequencing sample was made of peripheral blood. The receptors here all came from a man between 50 and 59 years old with active or convalescent COVID-19.

V usage is TRBV11-3 and J usage is TRBJ2-1; TRBD2 agrees at 10 bases. The trim removed 5 bases at V and 4 bases at J, leaving 11 bases unmatched. This CDR3 has 17 amino acids. Germline CDR1 and CDR2: SGHNT and YENEEA. The CDR3: CASSPTRSGRSYNEQFF. The CDR3 DNA follows: TGTGCCAGCAGCCCGACCCGTAGCGGGAGGTCATACAATGAGCAGTTCTTC.

The chain joins TRBV5-1 to TRBJ1-2, with 8 bases identical to TRBD1. This CDR3 spans 15 amino acids. V gave up 4 bases and J gave up 2 bases; unmatched junction bases: 7. CDR1 is SGHRS, CDR2 YFSETQ, per germline. CDR3 nucleotide sequence: TGCGCCAGCAGCCTAGGACAGGGAAGCAACTATGGCTACACCTTC. Its translation is CASSLGQGSNYGYTF.

Points on this clone: Additional DNA sequences in this sample encode the identical CDR3. This rearrangement joins TRBV5-1 to TRBJ2-3; D unclear. V was trimmed by 4 bases and J by 1 base, leaving 7 bases between them. This CDR3 is 13 amino acids long. The germline gives CDR1 SGHRS, CDR2 YFSETQ. Written as DNA, the CDR3 is TGCGCCAGCAGCGATCAGGGCACAGATACGCAGTATTTT. This encodes CASSDQGTDTQYF.

This clone was picked up one time. The chain links TRBV6-6 to TRBJ1-1, with D possibly matching TRBD1 (6 bases). The CDR3 is 12 amino acids. V was pared by 2 bases and J by 6 bases, with 7 bases between. Germline CDR1 is MNHNY and CDR2 is SVGAGI (reference sequence). DNA of the CDR3: TGTGCCAGCAGTTACGAGGGGGCTGAAGCTTTCTTT. It translates to CASSYEGAEAFF.

The rearrangement links TRBV6-6 to TRBJ2-3; TRBD2 aligns across 8 bases. V lost 0 bases, J lost 4 bases, and 6 bases stayed unmatched. This CDR3 contains 16 residues. CDR1 and CDR2 from the germline V gene are MNHNY and SVGAGI (reference sequence). CDR3 in DNA: TGTGCCAGCAGTTACTCTTTCGGTAGCGGGGCAGATACGCAGTATTTT. Encoded protein: CASSYSFGSGADTQYF.

The rearrangement joins TRBV28 to TRBJ2-7, with TRBD2 identical over 7 bases. After removal of 4 bases from V and 3 bases from J, the junction contained 12 bases not matched to a gene. The CDR3 is 16 residues long. The V gene's germline CDR1 is MDHEN and CDR2 SYDVKM. For the CDR3, the DNA is TGTGCCAGCAGTTCGCCTAGTCCGCCGGGAGGCTACGAGCAGTACTTC. It encodes CASSSPSPPGGYEQYF.

J is TRBJ2-7 and V is TRBV7-9; 11 bases map to TRBD2. CDR3 length equals 17 residues. Germline lookup yields CDR1 SEHNR and CDR2 FQNEAQ (reference sequence). V gave up 0 bases and J gave up 2 bases; unmatched junction bases: 6. This CDR3 reads CASSLAQTSGTTYEQYF. The CDR3 DNA reads as TGTGCCAGCAGCTTAGCGCAGACTAGCGGGACCACCTACGAGCAGTACTTC.

In this sample, this clone turned up a few times. This rearrangement joins TRBV19 to TRBJ1-1, with 10 bases identical to TRBD1. Germline V gene lookup returns CDR1 LNHDA and CDR2 SQIVND (reference sequence). This CDR3 spans 14 amino acids. Germline trimming cut 6 bases from V and 9 bases from J; bases unmatched to any gene: 10. CDR3 coding DNA: TGTGCCAGTAGCAGCCGGGACAGGGGCGTTAAAGCTTTCTTT. As protein: CASSSRDRGVKAFF.

The chain couples TRBV7-9 to TRBJ2-1, with a weak D call TRBD1 (5 bases). Trimming pared 0 bases from V and 12 bases from J, leaving 12 bases between. Germline assignment: CDR1 SEHNR and CDR2 FQNEAQ (reference sequence). The CDR3 sequence is 13 residues long. CDR3 sequence (DNA): TGTGCCAGCAGCTTAGCATCGACAGCCATGCAGTTCTTC. This translates into CASSLASTAMQFF. The entire variable domain, with the rest obtained from reference TRBV7-9 and TRBJ2-1, is as follows: DTGVSQNPRHKITKRGQNVTFRCDPISEHNRLYWYRQTLGQGPEFLTYFQNEAQLEKSRLLSDRFSAERPKGSFSTLEIQRTEQGDSAMYLCASSLASTAMQFFGPGTRLTVL.

CDR3 in DNA: TGTGCCAGCAGTGAACCGGGACAGGGAGCCGGGGAGCTGTTTTTT. Translated, it gives CASSEPGQGAGELFF. The rearrangement uses TRBV6-1 and TRBJ2-2; 9 bases agree with TRBD1. This CDR3 region has 15 residues. Per germline, CDR1 MNHNS and CDR2 SASEGT. V lost 2 bases and J lost 6; bases outside the gene matches: 4.

The rearrangement joins TRBV28 to TRBJ1-5; 9 bases agree with TRBD1. Germline CDR1 reads MDHEN; CDR2 reads SYDVKM. CDR3 length equals 14 residues. V lost 6 bases and J lost 8; bases outside the gene matches: 8. The CDR3 sequence is CASRPSRDREPQHF. CDR3 DNA: TGTGCCAGCAGACCCTCTAGGGACAGGGAGCCCCAGCATTTT.

The chain couples TRBV9 to TRBJ1-1; 8 positions match TRBD1. V gave up 5 bases and J gave up 3 bases; unmatched junction bases: 9. The CDR3 totals 15 residues. Germline loops: CDR1 SGDLS, CDR2 YYNGEE. The CDR3: CASSRVQGAYTEAFF. CDR3 coding DNA: TGTGCCAGCAGTCGGGTTCAGGGGGCATACACTGAAGCTTTCTTT.

V usage is TRBV7-3 and J usage is TRBJ2-5; D perhaps matches TRBD1 (6 bases). Trimming stripped 5 bases from V and 4 bases from J, with 11 bases between. This CDR3 is built from 13 residues. Germline CDR1 is SGHTA and CDR2 is FQGTGA. As DNA, the CDR3 is TGTGCCAGCAGCCCCCAGGGGAGAGAGACCCAGTACTTC. Its translation: CASSPQGRETQYF.

This clone came up a few times. This CDR3 reads CATRRDREDTGELFF. The CDR3 DNA reads as TGTGCCACCAGACGGGACAGGGAGGACACCGGGGAGCTGTTTTTT. This chain uses TRBV15 with TRBJ2-2; 9 bases line up with TRBD1. Germline CDR1 is LNHNV and CDR2 is YYDKDF (reference sequence). Trimming at V came to 6 bases and at J to 3 bases, leaving 5 bases not matched to a gene. This CDR3 has 15 residues.

The CDR3 loop reads CATSRLQGRGGYTF. CDR3 in DNA: TGTGCCACCAGCAGATTACAGGGTAGGGGTGGCTACACCTTC. This chain uses TRBV15 with TRBJ1-2; D may be TRBD1 (6 bases). Trimming took off 2 bases at V and 7 bases at J, with 14 bases between the two ends. This CDR3 comprises 14 residues. Germline CDR1 is LNHNV and CDR2 is YYDKDF (reference sequence).

The genes are TRBV19 and TRBJ2-7, with 8 bases aligning to TRBD1. Germline loops: CDR1 LNHDA, CDR2 SQIVND (reference sequence). The length of the CDR3 is 14 residues. V shed 4 bases, J shed 3 bases, and the junction held 5 bases outside the gene matches. The CDR3 nucleotides read TGTGCCAGTAGTACTCAGGGGGCAGGCTACGAGCAGTACTTC. It is translated as CASSTQGAGYEQYF. Full variable domain (outside the CDR3, taken from reference TRBV19 and TRBJ2-7): DGGITQSPKYLFRKEGQNVTLSCEQNLNHDAMYWYRQDPGQGLRLIYYSQIVNDFQKGDIAEGYSVSREKKESFPLTVTSAQKNPTAFYLCASSTQGAGYEQYFGPGTRLTVT.

The chain combines TRBV5-8 with TRBJ1-5; a possible D gene is TRBD1 (6 bases). Germline CDR1 is SGHTS and CDR2 is YDEGEE. Trimming removed 5 bases from V and 0 bases from J, with 18 bases in between. The CDR3 loop spans 17 amino acids. The CDR3 loop reads CASSLGQPGASNQPQHF. In DNA, the CDR3 is TGTGCCAGCAGTTTAGGACAGCCAGGAGCTAGCAATCAGCCCCAGCATTTT.

V gene TRBV28 combines with J gene TRBJ1-2; D uncertain. This CDR3 region has 14 residues. V dropped 2 bases and J dropped 0 bases, with 7 bases sitting between them. Germline values: CDR1 MDHEN, CDR2 SYDVKM. CDR3 amino acids: CASSLNRANYGYTF. The CDR3 DNA follows: TGTGCCAGCAGTTTAAATCGAGCTAACTATGGCTACACCTTC.

V and J are TRBV19 and TRBJ2-3; 7 nucleotides agree with TRBD2. Germline V gene data show CDR1 as LNHDA and CDR2 as SQIVND (reference sequence). V shed 6 bases, J shed 2 bases, and the junction held 8 bases outside the gene matches. The CDR3 covers 15 residues. CDR3 sequence reads: CASRRREGTTDTQYF. In nucleotides, the CDR3 is TGTGCCAGTAGGAGGAGGGAGGGCACCACAGATACGCAGTATTTT.

The V and J genes are TRBV30 and TRBJ2-2; D unclear. V lost 2 bases to trimming and J lost 3 bases, with 13 bases between them. CDR1 and CDR2 (germline): GTSNPN, SVGIG (reference sequence). The CDR3 is 15 amino acids. The CDR3 here is CAWSTWARYTGELFF. DNA for the CDR3: TGTGCCTGGAGTACATGGGCAAGGTACACCGGGGAGCTGTTTTTT.

This clone was observed a handful of times. The chain joins TRBV7-2 to TRBJ1-4; no clear D gene. Germline CDR1 is SGHTA and CDR2 is FQGNSA. The V gene lost 5 bases and the J gene lost 3 bases, with 13 bases spanning the gap. This CDR3 comprises 15 residues. CDR3 sequence reads: CASSLTWRANEKLFF. The DNA of the CDR3 is TGTGCCAGCAGCCTTACGTGGCGGGCTAATGAAAAACTGTTTTTT.

The rearrangement uses TRBV28 and TRBJ1-2; no reliable D call. CDR1 and CDR2 (germline): MDHEN, SYDVKM. V lost 3 bases, J lost 5 bases, and 4 bases lay in between. The CDR3 runs 11 residues. This CDR3 is CASSFRYGYTF. The CDR3 region has the DNA TGTGCCAGCAGTTTCCGTTATGGCTACACCTTC.

This sequence joins TRBV5-1 and TRBJ1-2; D perhaps matches TRBD1 (6 bases). The CDR3 extends over 13 amino acids. V was clipped by 1 base and J by 7 bases, with 11 bases between them. The V gene's germline CDR1 is SGHRS and CDR2 YFSETQ. CDR3 loop: CASSLLGAGGYTF. For the CDR3, the DNA is TGCGCCAGCAGCTTGCTGGGGGCGGGTGGCTACACCTTC.